The 8 T cell receptor beta chains in this list originate from one sample, sequenced in a study of T cell responses to AZD1222 COVID-19 vaccine. The protocol was immunoSEQ multiplex PCR, while the TCRdb copy is restricted to in-frame clones and leaves out a portion. In the table there are about 110,000 clones, roughly nine tenths of which are singletons. Sequenced here: peripheral blood, sampled on day 0 of AZD1222 vaccination. These receptors all come from an adult in good health.

V gene TRBV9 combines with J gene TRBJ2-1, with TRBD2 identical over 10 bases. V trimming: 0 bases; J trimming: 10 bases; junction bases outside the gene matches: 10. CDR1 and CDR2 from the germline V gene are SGDLS and YYNGEE. CDR3 length: 16 residues. The CDR3 here is CASSVVSGLAVGEQFF. CDR3 in DNA: TGTGCCAGCAGCGTAGTGTCTGGACTAGCGGTCGGGGAGCAGTTCTTC.

CDR3 in amino acids: CASSSGTGKGNTIYF. The CDR3, as DNA: TGTGCCAGCAGCTCTGGGACAGGGAAGGGAAACACCATATATTTT. This rearrangement joins TRBV7-6 to TRBJ1-3; TRBD1 agrees at 9 bases. This CDR3 has 15 residues. V lost 4 bases to trimming and J lost 4 bases; unmatched junction nucleotides: 5. Germline lookup yields CDR1 SGHVS and CDR2 FNYEAQ.

This clone was seen once. The genes are TRBV10-1 and TRBJ1-6, with D possibly TRBD1 on 6 matching bases. Trimming removed 3 bases at V and 16 bases at J, with 13 bases between. Germline V gene data show CDR1 as WNHNN and CDR2 as SYGVQD (reference sequence). This CDR3 is built from 12 residues. As DNA, the CDR3 is TGCGCCAGCAGTGAAAACCGGGACAATCTCCACTTT. As protein: CASSENRDNLHF.

The chain has TRBV30 and TRBJ1-4; tentative D call: TRBD1 (6 bases). The ends were cut back, 2 bases at V and 0 bases at J, with 10 bases in the middle. Germline loops: CDR1 GTSNPN, CDR2 SVGIG (reference sequence). This CDR3 has 15 residues. The CDR3 nucleotides are TGTGCCTGGAGTCGGGACACCACAACTAATGAAAAACTGTTTTTT. Amino acid sequence: CAWSRDTTTNEKLFF.

This clone has more than one count but fewer than ten. CDR3 protein: CSVSSGSWQNEQFF. CDR3 in DNA: TGCAGCGTTTCTAGCGGGAGCTGGCAAAATGAGCAGTTCTTC. The rearrangement links TRBV29-1 to TRBJ2-1, with 10 positions matching TRBD2. The germline CDR1 and CDR2 sequences are SQVTM and ANQGSEA. The CDR3 runs to 14 residues. After removal of 5 bases from V and 7 bases from J, the junction contained 8 bases not matched to a gene.

The rearrangement joins TRBV3-1 (or the pseudogene TRBV3-2) to TRBJ1-1; tentative D call: TRBD1 (5 bases). The CDR3 totals 14 residues. Per germline, CDR1 LGHDT and CDR2 YNNKEL (reference sequence). V was clipped by 0 bases and J by 7 bases, with 12 bases between them. The CDR3 sequence: CASSQDGAGGEAFF. DNA of the CDR3: TGTGCCAGCAGCCAAGATGGGGCAGGCGGTGAAGCTTTCTTT.

This clone was recorded only once. V gene TRBV27 combines with J gene TRBJ2-2; no firm D call. Germline V CDR1 and CDR2: MNHEY, SMNVEV (reference sequence). The CDR3 is made up of 17 amino acids. V was trimmed by 6 bases and J by 0 bases, leaving 17 bases between them. In DNA, the CDR3 is TGTGCCAGCAGAAATACAAGGACCGCTGCGAACACCGGGGAGCTGTTTTTT. Its protein is CASRNTRTAANTGELFF.

The chain uses TRBV3-1 (or the pseudogene TRBV3-2) and TRBJ1-1, with D perhaps matching TRBD1 (5 bases). The length of the CDR3 is 14 residues. CDR1 is LGHDT and CDR2 is YNNKEL in the germline V gene (reference sequence). The V and J ends lost 0 bases and 6 bases respectively, with 11 bases between them. The DNA of the CDR3 is TGTGCCAGCAGCCAAGAAGTACAGGCTCCTGAAGCTTTCTTT. Its translation: CASSQEVQAPEAFF.